These T cell receptor beta chains were read from a single sample in a study of CD8 T cells in Susac syndrome. Each CDR3 protein is one row after TCRdb ran MiXCR on the immunoSEQ multiplex PCR reads. The table shows 95,000 to 150,000 distinct CDR3 sequences, with roughly 94% occurring only once. Sequences were obtained from CD4+ T cells from PBMCs. These receptors were collected from a human donor in good health. Both conserved end residues are part of each CDR3. D genes are given only for firm matches. Expanded clones get a size class; other rows say once, few or many, or leave the size out.

>TRBV28|-|once|14|TRBJ2-1
TGTGCCAGCACGTCGCATGGGCAGGACAATGAGCAGTTCTTC
CASTSHGQDNEQFF
>TRBV7-9|TRBD2|-|19|TRBJ2-3
TGTGCCAGCAGCTTAGCGAACCTAGCGGGAGGATTTAGCACAGATACGCAGTATTTT
CASSLANLAGGFSTDTQYF
>TRBV6-6|-|-|12|TRBJ2-7
TGTGCCAGCAGCCCCGTTTGGCACGAGCAGTACTTC
CASSPVWHEQYF
>TRBV28|TRBD1|-|14|TRBJ2-7
TGTGCCAGCAGTTTGGGCCAGGGGGCCAACGAGCAGTACTTC
CASSLGQGANEQYF
>TRBV5-1|TRBD2|-|16|TRBJ2-7
TGCGCCAGCAGCTTGGCCGTGTCTAGCGGGAGCTACGAGCAGTACTTC
CASSLAVSSGSYEQYF
>TRBV7-3|-|-|14|TRBJ2-5
TGTGCCAGCAGCTTAAAGGTCCCCCGAAAGACCCAGTACTTC
CASSLKVPRKTQYF
>TRBV25-1|-|-|15|TRBJ1-4
TGTGCCAGCGGGAAGGTGGGGACCAAGAATGAAAAACTGTTTTTT
CASGKVGTKNEKLFF
>TRBV7-9|TRBD1|-|12|TRBJ2-3
TGTGCCAGCCGACAGGGGGCAGATACGCAGTATTTT
CASRQGADTQYF
>TRBV28|TRBD1|-|14|TRBJ1-2
TGTGCCAGCAGTTTGAGAACAGGGGGCTATGGCTACACCTTC
CASSLRTGGYGYTF
>TRBV12-3/TRBV12-4|-|-|14|TRBJ2-7
TGTGCCAGCAGCAGAGTTGGAAACTACGGCGAGCAGTACTTC
CASSRVGNYGEQYF
>TRBV7-9|-|-|14|TRBJ2-1
TGTGCCAGCAGCCGGACCAGACTCTACAATGAGCAGTTCTTC
CASSRTRLYNEQFF
>TRBV5-1|-|-|15|TRBJ1-4
TGCGCCAGCAGCTCGAGCAGGGGCGGTAATGAAAAACTGTTTTTT
CASSSSRGGNEKLFF
>TRBV2|-|-|17|TRBJ2-4
TGTGCCAGCAGTGAACACAAGCTGGACAGAGAAAAAAACATTCAGTACTTC
CASSEHKLDREKNIQYF
>TRBV5-1|TRBD2|-|15|TRBJ2-1
TGCGCCAGCAGCTTGAGTCTAGCGGGAGAGGGTGAGCAGTTCTTC
CASSLSLAGEGEQFF
>TRBV20-1|-|-|13|TRBJ2-7
TGCAGTGCAACCCGACAGGGAGGAGAAGAGCAGTACTTC
CSATRQGGEEQYF
>TRBV28|TRBD2|once|15|TRBJ2-7
TGTGCCAGCAGTCCTCCTAGCGGGAGTAGGGACGAGCAGTACTTC
CASSPPSGSRDEQYF
>TRBV19|TRBD1|-|15|TRBJ1-6
TGTGCCAGCAGGGGGGCCAGCTCCTATAATTCACCCCTCCACTTT
CASRGASSYNSPLHF
>TRBV20-1|-|-|14|TRBJ2-3
TGCAGTGCTAGAAAGGTGGAGGGTCCAGATACGCAGTATTTT
CSARKVEGPDTQYF
>TRBV12-3/TRBV12-4|-|-|18|TRBJ1-1
TGTGCCAGCAGCCGAGACGCCTGGGGGGGGGACTTGAACACTGAAGCTTTCTTT
CASSRDAWGGDLNTEAFF
>TRBV10-3|-|-|15|TRBJ2-5
TGTGCCATCAGTCTCCAGGAGGGCGAGCAAGAGACCCAGTACTTC
CAISLQEGEQETQYF
>TRBV20-1|TRBD2|-|14|TRBJ2-1
TGCAGTGTACCGGGACTAGCCTCTTACAATGAGCAGTTCTTC
CSVPGLASYNEQFF
>TRBV4-1|-|-|15|TRBJ2-1
TGCGCCAGCAGCCCCGACTACGCCTACAAGAATGAGCAGTTCTTC
CASSPDYAYKNEQFF
>TRBV5-1|TRBD2|-|14|TRBJ2-5
TGCGCCAGCAGCGATACTAGCGGGAGTGAGACCCAGTACTTC
CASSDTSGSETQYF
>TRBV27|TRBD1|few|15|TRBJ2-1
TGTGCCAGCAGTTCCAGGACAGGGGCCTACAATGAGCAGTTCTTC
CASSSRTGAYNEQFF
>TRBV4-2|TRBD2|-|17|TRBJ2-1
TGTGCCAGCAGCCAAGAACTAGCGGGAGGGCCCCAATCTGAGCAGTTCTTC
CASSQELAGGPQSEQFF
>TRBV6-6|-|-|14|TRBJ2-2
TGTGCCAGCAGGAGGGGACAGAACACCGGGGAGCTGTTTTTT
CASRRGQNTGELFF
>TRBV29-1|-|-|16|TRBJ1-5
TGCAGCGTTGAAGATGTCAAGGGTATCCGCAATCAGCCCCAGCATTTT
CSVEDVKGIRNQPQHF
>TRBV12-3/TRBV12-4|-|-|13|TRBJ1-1
TGTGCCAGCAGTGCGCAGATGAACACTGAAGCTTTCTTT
CASSAQMNTEAFF
>TRBV28|-|-|14|TRBJ1-1
TGTGCCAGCAGTTTTGAGCAGTATGGCACTGAAGCTTTCTTT
CASSFEQYGTEAFF
>TRBV5-1|-|-|17|TRBJ1-3
TGCGCCAGCAGCTTGATCGAGGGAGGGACTGAAGGAAACACCATATATTTT
CASSLIEGGTEGNTIYF
>TRBV25-1|-|-|16|TRBJ2-2
TGTGCCAGCAGTGAATATCAGGCCTCTCCCCCTGGGGAGCTGTTTTTT
CASSEYQASPPGELFF
>TRBV18|-|-|12|TRBJ2-7
TGTGCCAGCTCACCAAAGTCAGGAGAGCAGTACTTC
CASSPKSGEQYF
>TRBV25-1|-|-|14|TRBJ1-2
TGTGCCAGCAGTGGGGACGGTTCTAACTATGGCTACACCTTC
CASSGDGSNYGYTF
>TRBV28|TRBD2|-|17|TRBJ2-5
TGTGCCAGCAGTCCCTCCTCTAGCGGTATTGGCCAAGAGACCCAGTACTTC
CASSPSSSGIGQETQYF
>TRBV7-3|-|-|13|TRBJ2-5
TGTGCCAGCAGCCAGGGGTACCAGGAGACCCAGTACTTC
CASSQGYQETQYF
>TRBV3-1|TRBD2|-|15|TRBJ2-1
TGTGCCAGCAGCCAAGGGAACCCAGGACTAGCGGAGCAGTTCTTC
CASSQGNPGLAEQFF
>TRBV12-3/TRBV12-4|TRBD1|-|12|TRBJ1-2
TGTGCCAGCAGTTTGGGACAGCATGGCTACACCTTC
CASSLGQHGYTF
>TRBV5-1|-|-|12|TRBJ2-3
TGCGCCAGCAGCTCCGGGGCAGATACGCAGTATTTT
CASSSGADTQYF
>TRBV18|-|-|15|TRBJ2-7
TGTGCCAGCTCACCACCTTCGGCTCCCTACGATGGGCAGTACTTC
CASSPPSAPYDGQYF
>TRBV20-1|-|-|13|TRBJ1-2
TGCAATGCTACCTGGACGGGGGGATCTGGCTACACCTTC
CNATWTGGSGYTF
>TRBV29-1|-|-|9|TRBJ2-5
TGCAGCGTTGAGGGGACCCAGTACTTC
CSVEGTQYF
>TRBV19|TRBD2|-|15|TRBJ2-5
TGTGCCAGTAGCCCATCTTGGCTAGCGGGCGAGACCCAGTACTTC
CASSPSWLAGETQYF
>TRBV12-3/TRBV12-4|TRBD1|-|14|TRBJ1-1
TGTGCCAGCAGTAAAACAGGGGGGAACACTGAAGCTTTCTTT
CASSKTGGNTEAFF
>TRBV29-1|-|-|12|TRBJ1-1
TGCAGCGCCCGAAGACAGAACACTGAAGCTTTCTTT
CSARRQNTEAFF
>TRBV4-1|TRBD2|-|15|TRBJ2-1
TGCGCCAGCAGCCAAGGGTTGGAGCGGGAGGGTGAGCAGTTCTTC
CASSQGLEREGEQFF
>TRBV2|TRBD2|-|16|TRBJ2-5
TGTGCCAGCACCGAGGGACTAGCGGGAGCGGTAGAGACCCAGTACTTC
CASTEGLAGAVETQYF
>TRBV4-3|TRBD1|-|18|TRBJ2-5
TGCGCCAGCAGCCAAGATGTCCCGGGACAGGGATACGGAGAGACCCAGTACTTC
CASSQDVPGQGYGETQYF
>TRBV7-9|-|-|16|TRBJ2-1
TGTGCCACCTCACTGCGAGTCGCGGTTGGGTTGGATGAGCAGTTCTTC
CATSLRVAVGLDEQFF
>TRBV9|-|-|14|TRBJ2-6
TGTGCCAGCAGCCCGTCGACAGATCTAGCGCAGGTGACTTTC
CASSPSTDLAQVTF
>TRBV6-2/TRBV6-3|-|-|12|TRBJ2-7
TGTGCCAGCAGCGAGAGGGAGGACGAGCAGTACTTC
CASSEREDEQYF
>TRBV9|-|once|13|TRBJ2-5
TGTGCCAGCAGCGTAGAGGGGAGAGAGACCCAGTACTTC
CASSVEGRETQYF
>TRBV20-1|TRBD2|-|15|TRBJ2-1
TGCAGTGCTAGAGAACCGGGACTAGAGTTCAATGAGCAGTTCTTC
CSAREPGLEFNEQFF
>TRBV5-1|-|-|16|TRBJ2-5
TGCGCCAGCAGCCCCCCCACGCTCCTGTACCAAGAGACCCAGTACTTC
CASSPPTLLYQETQYF
>TRBV9|-|-|14|TRBJ2-4
TGTGCCAGCAGCCCGGAGGCCACTGAAAACATTCAGTACTTC
CASSPEATENIQYF
>TRBV24-1|-|-|11|TRBJ2-7
TGTGCCACCAGCCCACCGGGACAGCAGTACTTC
CATSPPGQQYF
>TRBV9|TRBD1|once|14|TRBJ1-2
TGTGCCAGCAGCTCCCGGGACAGGGATTATGGCTACACCTTC
CASSSRDRDYGYTF
>TRBV27|-|-|16|TRBJ1-5
TGTGCCAGCAGTTCCCTCTCGGGGGGGTGGGGTCAGCCCCAGCATTTT
CASSSLSGGWGQPQHF
>TRBV30|TRBD1|-|13|TRBJ1-5
TGTGCCTGGGCAGGGGGCACGGATCAGCCCCAGCATTTT
CAWAGGTDQPQHF
>TRBV12-3/TRBV12-4|TRBD1|-|14|TRBJ1-1
TGTGCCAGCAGCCCCAGGGGGGACGACACTGAAGCTTTCTTT
CASSPRGDDTEAFF
>TRBV5-1|-|-|16|TRBJ2-7
TGCGCCAGCAGCTTGGCCTGGGGGACCAACTCCTACGAGCAGTACTTC
CASSLAWGTNSYEQYF